The T cell receptor beta chain under discussion was sequenced for a study of cytomegalovirus exposure and HLA in healthy donors. CDR3 length equals 13 residues. Germline values: CDR1 GTSNPN, CDR2 SVGIG (reference sequence). V was clipped by 8 bases and J by 0 bases; unmatched bases: 6. Vbeta (60) and Jbeta (13) primers were used in the PCR. Assay: immunoSEQ multiplex PCR; the TCRdb copy retains only in-frame clones and omits some. The sample shows around 120,000 clones, around three quarters of them seen only once. General study results and limits: The listing of 160 or so TCR beta chains classed them as cytomegalovirus-associated.

Notes on this clone: The antigen is not known.

The source is a woman between 45 and 65 years old in good health and CMV-seronegative. The specimen was PBMCs. V usage is TRBV30 and J usage is TRBJ2-5; 7 nucleotides match TRBD1. The CDR3 DNA reads TGTGCCATTACTCAGGGGGACCAAGAGACCCAGTACTTC. Translation: CAITQGDQETQYF.